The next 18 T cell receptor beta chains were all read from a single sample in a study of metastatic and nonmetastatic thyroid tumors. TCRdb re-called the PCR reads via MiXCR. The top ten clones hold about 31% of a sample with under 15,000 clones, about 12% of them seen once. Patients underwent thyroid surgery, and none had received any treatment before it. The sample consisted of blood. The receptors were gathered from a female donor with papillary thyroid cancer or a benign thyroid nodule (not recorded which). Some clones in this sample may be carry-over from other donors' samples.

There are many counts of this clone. The CDR3 DNA reads TGTGCCAGCAGCCAAGAGTGGAGCGGGGGGGCTTCCTACAATGAGCAGTTCTTC. Protein: CASSQEWSGGASYNEQFF. The rearrangement joins TRBV3-1 to TRBJ2-1; 10 nucleotides line up with TRBD2. The V gene end was trimmed by 0 bases and the J gene end by 1 base; junction bases not matched to a gene: 6. There are 18 residues in the CDR3. Germline V CDR1 and CDR2: LGHDT, YNNKEL (reference sequence).

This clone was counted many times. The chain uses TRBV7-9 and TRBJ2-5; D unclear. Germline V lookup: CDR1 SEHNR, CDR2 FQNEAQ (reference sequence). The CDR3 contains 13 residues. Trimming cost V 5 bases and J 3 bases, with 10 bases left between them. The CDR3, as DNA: TGTGCCAGCAGCGGGTCTAGAAAAGAGACCCAGTACTTC. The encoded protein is CASSGSRKETQYF. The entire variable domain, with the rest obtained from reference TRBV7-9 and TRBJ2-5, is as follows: DTGVSQNPRHKITKRGQNVTFRCDPISEHNRLYWYRQTLGQGPEFLTYFQNEAQLEKSRLLSDRFSAERPKGSFSTLEIQRTEQGDSAMYLCASSGSRKETQYFGPGTRLLVL.

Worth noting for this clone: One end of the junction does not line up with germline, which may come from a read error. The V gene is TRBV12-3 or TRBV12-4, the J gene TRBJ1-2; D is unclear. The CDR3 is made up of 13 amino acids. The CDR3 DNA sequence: TGTGCCAGCAGTTTTGACGGGCGAGAGGGATACAACTTC. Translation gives CASSFDGREGYNF.

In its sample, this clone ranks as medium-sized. Written as DNA, the CDR3 is TGTGCCAGCAGGCACGGGACCAACACCGGGGAGCTGTTTTTT. Translated: CASRHGTNTGELFF. The chain employs TRBV28 and TRBJ2-2, with D possibly called TRBD1 or TRBD2 (5 bases each). The CDR3 loop spans 14 amino acids. Per germline, CDR1 MDHEN and CDR2 SYDVKM. Trimming stripped 6 bases from V and 2 bases from J, with 10 bases between.

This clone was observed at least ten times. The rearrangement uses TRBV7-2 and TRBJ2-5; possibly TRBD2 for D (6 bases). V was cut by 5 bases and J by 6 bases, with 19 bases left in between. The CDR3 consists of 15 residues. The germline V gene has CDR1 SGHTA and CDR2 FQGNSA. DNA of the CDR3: TGTGCCAGCAGCGCCGGTGGGGGGACGAGGAAGACCCAGTACTTC. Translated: CASSAGGGTRKTQYF.

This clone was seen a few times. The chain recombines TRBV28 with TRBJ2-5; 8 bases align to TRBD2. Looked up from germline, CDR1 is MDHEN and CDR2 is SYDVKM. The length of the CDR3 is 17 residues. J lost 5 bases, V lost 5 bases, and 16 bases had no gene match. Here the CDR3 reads CASSPAGRSGGGETQYF. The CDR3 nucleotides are TGTGCCAGCAGTCCCGCGGGGAGAAGCGGGGGAGGTGAGACCCAGTACTTC.

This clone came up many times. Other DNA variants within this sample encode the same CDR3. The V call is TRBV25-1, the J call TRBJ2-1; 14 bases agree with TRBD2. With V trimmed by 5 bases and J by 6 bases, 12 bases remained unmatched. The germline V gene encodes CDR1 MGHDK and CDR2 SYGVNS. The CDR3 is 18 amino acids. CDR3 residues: CASSPLSPGTSGSNEQFF. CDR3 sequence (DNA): TGTGCCAGCAGTCCACTCTCCCCCGGGACTAGCGGGAGCAATGAGCAGTTCTTC.

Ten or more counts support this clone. CDR3 nucleotide sequence: TGTGCCAGCGAATTGAGCGGGATCGGCTATGGCTACACCTTC. Its protein is CASELSGIGYGYTF. The V gene is TRBV2, the J gene TRBJ1-2; no clear D gene. The germline CDR1 and CDR2 sequences are SNHLY and FYNNEI. The germline V and J ends were trimmed by 8 bases and 4 bases, with 17 bases remaining between them. This CDR3 is 14 amino acids long.

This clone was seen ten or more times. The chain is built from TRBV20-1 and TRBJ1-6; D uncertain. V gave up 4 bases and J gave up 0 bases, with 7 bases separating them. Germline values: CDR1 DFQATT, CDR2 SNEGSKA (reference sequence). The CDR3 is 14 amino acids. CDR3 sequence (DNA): TGCAGTGCTACCAGAAACTCCTATAATTCACCCCTCCACTTT. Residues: CSATRNSYNSPLHF.

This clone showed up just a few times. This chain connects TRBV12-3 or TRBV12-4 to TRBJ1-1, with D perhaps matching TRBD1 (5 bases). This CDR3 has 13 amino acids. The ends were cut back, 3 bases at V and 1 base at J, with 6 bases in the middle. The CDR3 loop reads CASSLGGNTEAFF. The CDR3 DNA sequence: TGTGCCAGCAGTTTGGGGGGGAACACTGAAGCTTTCTTT.

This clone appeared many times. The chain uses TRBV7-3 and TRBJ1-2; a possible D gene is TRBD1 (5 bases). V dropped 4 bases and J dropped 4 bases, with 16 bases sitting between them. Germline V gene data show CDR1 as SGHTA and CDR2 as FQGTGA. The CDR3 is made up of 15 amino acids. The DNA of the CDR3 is TGTGCCAGCAGCTCGCAACGGGACGGAGGCTATGGCTACACCTTC. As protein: CASSSQRDGGYGYTF.

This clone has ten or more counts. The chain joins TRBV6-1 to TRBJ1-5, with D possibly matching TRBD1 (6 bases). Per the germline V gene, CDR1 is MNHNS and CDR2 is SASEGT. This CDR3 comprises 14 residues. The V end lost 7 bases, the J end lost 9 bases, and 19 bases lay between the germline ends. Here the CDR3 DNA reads TGTGCCAGCACGGCAGGGGAGGCTGGTGGGCCCCAGCATTTT. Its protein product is CASTAGEAGGPQHF.

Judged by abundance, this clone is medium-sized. The CDR3 nucleotides read TGTGCCAGCAGTGAGGGCGGAATCTCCTATAATTCACCCCTCCACTTT. It codes for CASSEGGISYNSPLHF. The rearrangement uses TRBV6-1 and TRBJ1-6; D remains ambiguous. V lost 3 bases, J lost 0 bases, and 9 bases lay in between. The CDR3 consists of 16 residues. Germline CDR1 MNHNS, CDR2 SASEGT.

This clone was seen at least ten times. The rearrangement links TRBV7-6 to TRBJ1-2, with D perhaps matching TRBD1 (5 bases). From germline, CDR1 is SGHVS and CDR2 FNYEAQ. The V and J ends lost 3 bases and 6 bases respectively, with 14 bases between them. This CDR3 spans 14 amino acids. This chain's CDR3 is CASSFLQGGHGYTF. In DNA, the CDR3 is TGTGCCAGCAGCTTCCTCCAGGGAGGGCATGGCTACACCTTC.

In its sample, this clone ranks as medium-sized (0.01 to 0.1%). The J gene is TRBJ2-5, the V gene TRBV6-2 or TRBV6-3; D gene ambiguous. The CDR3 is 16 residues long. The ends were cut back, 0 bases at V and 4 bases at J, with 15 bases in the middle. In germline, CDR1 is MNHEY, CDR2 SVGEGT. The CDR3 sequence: CASSYSSPTVGETQYF. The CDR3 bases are TGTGCCAGCAGTTACTCTTCACCCACCGTCGGAGAGACCCAGTACTTC.

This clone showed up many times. The DNA of the CDR3 is TGTGCCAGCAGTGAAGCTGTCCAGGGGTACACTGAAGCTTTCTTT. Its translation: CASSEAVQGYTEAFF. The gene calls are TRBV2 and TRBJ1-1; D might be TRBD1 (6 bases). Germline V gene lookup returns CDR1 SNHLY and CDR2 FYNNEI. The CDR3 consists of 15 residues. V lost 0 bases, J lost 3 bases, and 11 bases lay in between.

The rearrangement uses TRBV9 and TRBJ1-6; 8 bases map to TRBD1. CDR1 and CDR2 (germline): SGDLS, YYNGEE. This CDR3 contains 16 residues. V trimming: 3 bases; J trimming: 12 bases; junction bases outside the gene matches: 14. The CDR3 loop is CASSEGSGGAGRPLHF. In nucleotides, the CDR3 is TGTGCCAGCAGCGAGGGTTCAGGGGGCGCGGGTCGACCCCTCCACTTT.

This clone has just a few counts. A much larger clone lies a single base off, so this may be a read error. This CDR3 reads CSAAGGGRGQTQYF. The CDR3 region has the DNA TGCAGCGCGGCGGGCGGGGGAAGGGGGCAGACCCAGTACTTC. The chain links TRBV29-1 to TRBJ2-5, with D possibly called TRBD1 or TRBD2 (7 bases each). The CDR3 loop spans 14 amino acids. CDR1 is SQVTM, CDR2 ANQGSEA, per germline. With 7 bases removed from V and 6 bases from J, the gap between germline ends came to 21 bases.